What follows are 20 T cell receptor beta chains derived from one specimen sequenced in a study of PD-1 blockade in mismatch repair-deficient tumors. Some clones are missing from TCRdb's copy, which holds only in-frame ones; the method was immunoSEQ multiplex PCR. The repertoire holds 90,000 to 120,000 clones, with under 90% as singletons. Sequenced here: peripheral blood, sampled roughly 36 weeks after starting pembrolizumab. Receptors were obtained from an adult with mismatch repair-deficient cancer.

The rearrangement links TRBV4-2 to TRBJ1-5, with TRBD1 as a possible D gene (5 bases). Trimming pared 6 bases from V and 2 bases from J, leaving 14 bases between. Per germline, CDR1 LGHNA and CDR2 YNFKEQ. This CDR3 comprises 15 residues. The DNA for the CDR3 is TGTGCCAGCAGTCCAAAGGGGATCGGCAATCAGCCCCAGCATTTT. Residues: CASSPKGIGNQPQHF.

The chain uses TRBV30 and TRBJ2-7, with a weak D call TRBD1 (5 bases). The CDR3 totals 11 residues. The V and J ends lost 0 bases and 10 bases respectively, with 10 bases between them. CDR1 GTSNPN and CDR2 SVGIG come from the germline V gene (reference sequence). DNA of the CDR3: TGTGCCTGGAGTGTACAGGATCCCCAGTACTTC. Amino acids: CAWSVQDPQYF.

To note about this clone: Other DNA sequences in this sample translate to the same CDR3. This chain uses TRBV5-1 with TRBJ2-7; tentatively, D is TRBD1 (6 bases). The germline V gene has CDR1 SGHRS and CDR2 YFSETQ. The V gene lost 1 base and the J gene lost 3 bases, with 11 bases spanning the gap. CDR3 length: 14 residues. The CDR3 here is CASSLRQGNYEQYF. CDR3 DNA sequence: TGCGCCAGCAGCTTGAGGCAGGGGAACTACGAGCAGTACTTC.

The rearrangement joins TRBV5-8 to TRBJ2-3; no reliable D call. The germline CDR1 and CDR2 sequences are SGHTS and YDEGEE. CDR3 length: 14 residues. V was shortened by 1 base and J by 1 base, with 7 bases between the two germline ends. This CDR3 reads CASSLLGRTDTQYF. CDR3 coding DNA: TGTGCCAGCAGCTTGCTAGGCCGCACAGATACGCAGTATTTT. Full variable domain (remainder filled in from reference TRBV5-8 and TRBJ2-3): EAGVTQSPTHLIKTRGQQATLRCSPISGHTSVYWYQQALGLGLQFLLWYDEGEERNRGNFPPRFSGRQFPNYSSELNVNALELEDSALYLCASSLLGRTDTQYFGPGTRLTVL.

The J gene is TRBJ2-1, the V gene TRBV5-4, with TRBD2 as a possible D gene (6 bases). Trimming removed 0 bases from V and 7 bases from J, with 11 bases in between. CDR1 is SGHNT, CDR2 YYREEE, per germline (reference sequence). The CDR3 has 14 residues. The CDR3 nucleotides read TGTGCCAGCAGCTTGGGTGGAGGGAGGAATGAGCAGTTCTTC. Translated, it gives CASSLGGGRNEQFF.

V is TRBV19 and J is TRBJ1-3; no clear D gene. Deletions cut 3 bases from V and 0 bases from J, with 6 bases between. CDR1 and CDR2 from the germline V gene are LNHDA and SQIVND (reference sequence). The CDR3 extends over 14 amino acids. CDR3 protein: CASSMKDSGNTIYF. CDR3 coding DNA: TGTGCCAGTAGTATGAAGGACTCTGGAAACACCATATATTTT. The variable domain in full, completed from reference TRBV19 and TRBJ1-3, reads DGGITQSPKYLFRKEGQNVTLSCEQNLNHDAMYWYRQDPGQGLRLIYYSQIVNDFQKGDIAEGYSVSREKKESFPLTVTSAQKNPTAFYLCASSMKDSGNTIYFGEGSWLTVV.

The chain is built from TRBV11-3 and TRBJ1-4, with D possibly TRBD1 on 5 matching bases. Trimming cost V 1 base and J 0 bases, with 9 bases left between them. CDR3 length: 16 residues. Germline loops: CDR1 SGHNT, CDR2 YENEEA. CDR3 DNA sequence: TGTGCCAGCAGCTTAGCCGGGACTTCAACTAATGAAAAACTGTTTTTT. Translation: CASSLAGTSTNEKLFF.

This rearrangement joins TRBV4-2 to TRBJ2-1; 8 bases fit TRBD2. The CDR3 has 16 residues. V shed 1 base, J shed 8 bases, and the junction held 10 bases outside the gene matches. Germline V gives CDR1 LGHNA, CDR2 YNFKEQ. CDR3: CASSQVRGGGPYEQFF. The CDR3 DNA follows: TGTGCCAGCAGCCAAGTTCGGGGGGGAGGGCCCTATGAGCAGTTCTTC.

In this sample, this clone turned up a few times. This chain links TRBV4-1 with TRBJ2-7; no reliable D call. The germline V gene encodes CDR1 MGHRA and CDR2 YSYEKL. V was pared by 2 bases and J by 0 bases, with 5 bases between. There are 13 residues in the CDR3. CDR3 nucleotides: TGCGCCAGCAGCCAACAGCGCTCCTACGAGCAGTACTTC. Its protein is CASSQQRSYEQYF.

The V and J genes are TRBV18 and TRBJ1-2, with 8 bases identical to TRBD1. Losses at the gene ends were 3 bases for V and 6 bases for J; bases not matched to a gene: 18. The CDR3 has 18 residues. Germline V gene data show CDR1 as KGHSH and CDR2 as LQKENI. CDR3 amino acids: CASSPTQGAQGLKNGYTF. In nucleotides, the CDR3 is TGTGCCAGCTCACCCACCCAGGGGGCACAGGGATTGAAGAATGGCTACACCTTC.

V gene TRBV30 combines with J gene TRBJ1-1; D gene ambiguous. This CDR3 contains 13 residues. Germline-derived CDR1 and CDR2 are GTSNPN and SVGIG (reference sequence). The CDR3 sequence is CALSRVRETEAFF. The CDR3 nucleotides read TGTGCTTTATCCCGGGTAAGAGAAACTGAAGCTTTCTTT.

This chain connects TRBV7-2 to TRBJ1-3, with D possibly matching TRBD1 (5 bases). V lost 2 bases, J lost 0 bases, and 14 bases lay in between. This CDR3 has 17 amino acids. Germline lookup yields CDR1 SGHTA and CDR2 FQGNSA. CDR3 coding DNA: TGTGCCAGCAGCTTATTGCAGGGCGGCCGCTCTGGAAACACCATATATTTT. Its protein is CASSLLQGGRSGNTIYF.

The V call is TRBV29-1, the J call TRBJ2-3, with 8 bases that match TRBD2. Germline CDR1 SQVTM, CDR2 ANQGSEA. J gave up 6 bases and V 5 bases, and 10 bases lay outside the gene matches. The CDR3 runs 14 residues. Here the CDR3 DNA reads TGCAGCGTTCGGATGGCGGGGGGCTGGGATACGCAGTATTTT. Translated: CSVRMAGGWDTQYF.

This clone was found once. The chain is built from TRBV7-9 and TRBJ1-1; 7 positions agree with TRBD1. There are 13 residues in the CDR3. The V segment lost 4 bases and the J segment 3 bases; nucleotides outside the gene matches: 2. The V gene's germline CDR1 is SEHNR and CDR2 FQNEAQ (reference sequence). The CDR3 nucleotides read TGTGCCAGCAGCTCAGGGGGGGACACTGAAGCTTTCTTT. This encodes CASSSGGDTEAFF.

V is TRBV7-3 and J is TRBJ1-2; TRBD1 matches 8 bases. In germline, CDR1 is SGHTA, CDR2 FQGTGA. The CDR3 consists of 13 residues. Trimming removed 2 bases from V and 6 bases from J; junction bases left unmatched: 2. CDR3: CASSLSGGDGYTF. CDR3 DNA: TGTGCCAGCAGCTTATCAGGGGGCGATGGCTACACCTTC. Variable domain in full (rest from reference TRBV7-3 and TRBJ1-2): GAGVSQTPSNKVTEKGKYVELRCDPISGHTALYWYRQSLGQGPEFLIYFQGTGAADDSGLPNDRFFAVRPEGSVSTLKIQRTERGDSAVYLCASSLSGGDGYTFGSGTRLTVV.

This chain connects TRBV29-1 to TRBJ2-7; D is unresolved. CDR1 is SQVTM, CDR2 ANQGSEA, per germline. The CDR3 has 13 residues. Trimming shortened V by 0 bases and J by 1 base, and 7 bases separated the two germline ends. The CDR3 bases are TGCAGCGTTGAAGACCAGGTTTCCTACGAGCAGTACTTC. Translating gives CSVEDQVSYEQYF.

The chain is built from TRBV19 and TRBJ1-1; D call uncertain. The germline V gene has CDR1 LNHDA and CDR2 SQIVND (reference sequence). The V and J ends lost 5 bases and 2 bases respectively, with 18 bases between them. The CDR3 runs to 16 residues. In DNA form, the CDR3 reads TGTGCCAGTAGTCCTCCCGGAATGTACAGTAACACTGAAGCTTTCTTT. This sequence encodes CASSPPGMYSNTEAFF.

This clone was counted once. The chain combines TRBV6-1 with TRBJ1-4; D remains ambiguous. The CDR3 runs 13 residues. Trimming left V 5 bases short and J 4 bases short, with 8 bases between. Germline V lookup: CDR1 MNHNS, CDR2 SASEGT. CDR3: CASSISINEKLFF. CDR3 sequence (DNA): TGTGCCAGCAGTATCAGTATTAATGAAAAACTGTTTTTT.

The sample holds one count of this clone. The chain joins TRBV11-3 to TRBJ2-3, with D hard to call. V lost 0 bases, J lost 2 bases, and 6 bases lay in between. The V gene's germline CDR1 is SGHNT and CDR2 YENEEA. The CDR3 consists of 14 residues. The CDR3 here is CASSLEGYTDTQYF. CDR3 sequence (DNA): TGTGCCAGCAGCTTAGAAGGTTACACAGATACGCAGTATTTT.

The chain joins TRBV27 to TRBJ2-5; 9 positions agree with TRBD1. V shed 10 bases and J 1 base; nucleotides not matched to a gene: 4. The germline gives CDR1 MNHEY, CDR2 SMNVEV (reference sequence). This CDR3 has 13 residues. The CDR3 spells CATWDRAQETQYF. DNA of the CDR3: TGTGCCACATGGGACAGGGCCCAAGAGACCCAGTACTTC.